These 28 T cell receptor beta chains share one sample of origin, sequenced in a study of blood T cell repertoires in COVID-19. Profiling relied on immunoSEQ multiplex PCR, and the TCRdb table lists in-frame clones only, not all of them. The data show 140,000 to 150,000 clones, more than 65% seen once. Sequencing was done on a sample of peripheral blood. The receptors were sampled from a man between 60 and 70 years old with active or convalescent COVID-19.

This clone was seen just once. V is TRBV6-5 and J is TRBJ2-7; D is ambiguous. This CDR3 comprises 11 residues. Trimming took off 8 bases at V and 7 bases at J, with 12 bases between the two ends. Per the germline V gene, CDR1 is MNHEY and CDR2 is SVGAGI. CDR3 nucleotides: TGTGCCAGCTGCAATTTAGAGGAGCAGTACTTC. This gives the protein CASCNLEEQYF.

This chain uses TRBV10-2 with TRBJ1-2; D might be TRBD1 (6 bases). Germline V gene lookup returns CDR1 WSHSY and CDR2 SAAADI. The CDR3 is 16 residues long. The V and J ends lost 7 bases and 4 bases respectively, with 22 bases between them. The chain's CDR3 is CASTDSGGRRSYGYTF. In nucleotides, the CDR3 is TGCGCCAGCACCGACTCGGGGGGCAGGAGAAGCTATGGCTACACCTTC.

The chain recombines TRBV30 with TRBJ2-2; D unclear. V dropped 0 bases and J dropped 6 bases, with 8 bases sitting between them. CDR1 GTSNPN and CDR2 SVGIG come from the germline V gene (reference sequence). The CDR3 is 13 amino acids. The CDR3 loop reads CAWSVLFSGELFF. The CDR3 DNA reads as TGTGCCTGGAGTGTACTTTTTTCCGGGGAGCTGTTTTTT.

The chain combines TRBV5-4 with TRBJ2-2; 12 nucleotides align to TRBD2. Per germline, CDR1 SGHNT and CDR2 YYREEE (reference sequence). This CDR3 region has 17 residues. The V segment lost 4 bases and the J segment 4 bases; nucleotides outside the gene matches: 8. The CDR3 sequence is CASSLSSGRAITGELFF. The DNA of the CDR3 is TGTGCCAGCAGCCTGTCTAGCGGGAGGGCCATCACCGGGGAGCTGTTTTTT. Filled out from reference TRBV5-4 and TRBJ2-2, the complete variable domain reads ETGVTQSPTHLIKTRGQQVTLRCSSQSGHNTVSWYQQALGQGPQFIFQYYREEENGRGNFPPRFSGLQFPNYSSELNVNALELDDSALYLCASSLSSGRAITGELFFGEGSRLTVL.

V is TRBV27 and J is TRBJ1-3; D call uncertain. CDR1 is MNHEY and CDR2 is SMNVEV in the germline V gene (reference sequence). V was trimmed by 0 bases and J by 0 bases, leaving 6 bases between them. The CDR3 loop spans 15 amino acids. In nucleotides, the CDR3 is TGTGCCAGCAGTTTATCGCCGAGCTCTGGAAACACCATATATTTT. It codes for CASSLSPSSGNTIYF.

The rearrangement links TRBV4-1 to TRBJ1-1; the D gene is possibly TRBD1 (5 bases). The CDR3 has 15 amino acids. V was shortened by 3 bases and J by 5 bases, with 16 bases between the two germline ends. Germline V gives CDR1 MGHRA, CDR2 YSYEKL. The DNA of the CDR3 is TGCGCCAGCAGCCAGGGGTCGGGGGATCGGACTGAAGCTTTCTTT. The encoded protein is CASSQGSGDRTEAFF.

The CDR3 DNA sequence: TGTGCCAGTACCGACAGGGGGCCGGGGACCCAGTACTTC. Translation: CASTDRGPGTQYF. This sequence joins TRBV19 and TRBJ2-5; TRBD1 matches at 10 bases. CDR1 and CDR2 (germline): LNHDA, SQIVND (reference sequence). This CDR3 has 13 amino acids. Trimming cost V 7 bases and J 7 bases; bases outside gene matches: 6.

This chain links TRBV18 with TRBJ1-3, with no clear D. This CDR3 has 15 amino acids. Germline CDR1 is KGHSH and CDR2 is LQKENI. Between the trimmed V and J ends, which lost 3 bases and 4 bases, there was a span of 13 bases. CDR3 in amino acids: CASSPQDGKGNTIYF. The DNA of the CDR3 is TGTGCCAGCTCACCTCAAGACGGGAAGGGAAACACCATATATTTT.

The gene calls are TRBV6-2 or TRBV6-3 and TRBJ1-2, with unresolved D. Germline V CDR1 and CDR2: MNHEY, SVGEGT. The length of the CDR3 is 15 residues. V lost 2 bases, J lost 4 bases, and 14 bases lay in between. In DNA, the CDR3 is TGTGCCAGCAGTTACGCCGTTGACTTCTTCTATGGCTACACCTTC. This codes for CASSYAVDFFYGYTF.

This clone was counted a single time. V is TRBV5-8 and J is TRBJ1-1, with unresolved D. CDR3 length: 12 residues. Germline V CDR1 and CDR2: SGHTS, YDEGEE. V dropped 6 bases and J dropped 4 bases, with 10 bases sitting between them. The CDR3 DNA reads TGTGCCAGCACCGTACGGGGCACTGAAGCTTTCTTT. Its translation is CASTVRGTEAFF.

The chain recombines TRBV3-1 (or the pseudogene TRBV3-2) with TRBJ2-3; 10 bases match TRBD2. The CDR3 covers 16 residues. CDR1 LGHDT and CDR2 YNNKEL come from the germline V gene (reference sequence). V shed 8 bases, J shed 0 bases, and the junction held 8 bases outside the gene matches. The CDR3 DNA reads as TGTGCCAGCGCCGAGCGGGGGGGCTCGAGCACAGATACGCAGTATTTT. It yields the protein CASAERGGSSTDTQYF.

V usage is TRBV27 and J usage is TRBJ1-1; perhaps TRBD1 as D (6 bases). This CDR3 spans 16 amino acids. Germline CDR1 and CDR2: MNHEY and SMNVEV (reference sequence). V dropped 4 bases and J dropped 3 bases, with 18 bases sitting between them. The CDR3 here is CASSSTPGVPYTEAFF. CDR3 coding DNA: TGTGCCAGCAGTTCTACCCCAGGGGTCCCGTACACTGAAGCTTTCTTT.

The gene calls are TRBV11-2 and TRBJ2-5, with D tentatively TRBD1 (6 bases). From germline, CDR1 is SGHAT and CDR2 FQNNGV. The CDR3 is 17 amino acids. The germline V and J ends were trimmed by 4 bases and 5 bases, with 23 bases remaining between them. CDR3 amino acids: CASSSGNYREPFETQYF. In DNA, the CDR3 is TGTGCCAGCAGCTCGGGGAATTACAGGGAACCCTTCGAGACCCAGTACTTC.

The chain has TRBV18 and TRBJ1-2, with D perhaps matching TRBD1 (6 bases). The CDR3 totals 13 residues. V lost 4 bases to trimming and J lost 8 bases, with 14 bases between them. CDR1 is KGHSH and CDR2 is LQKENI in the germline V gene. The CDR3 protein is CASSLGQRDGYTF. The CDR3 DNA reads TGTGCCAGCTCACTCGGACAGCGAGACGGCTACACCTTC.

The V and J genes are TRBV11-2 and TRBJ1-3; no firm D call. Germline CDR1 is SGHAT and CDR2 is FQNNGV. The length of the CDR3 is 15 residues. Deletions cut 1 base from V and 7 bases from J, with 14 bases between. The CDR3, as DNA: TGTGCCAGCAGCTTAGGGAGGAGAATTTTGAACACCATATATTTT. Its protein product is CASSLGRRILNTIYF. The complete variable domain, with remaining parts taken from reference TRBV11-2 and TRBJ1-3, reads EAGVAQSPRYKIIEKRQSVAFWCNPISGHATLYWYQQILGQGPKLLIQFQNNGVVDDSQLPKDRFSAERLKGVDSTLKIQPAKLEDSAVYLCASSLGRRILNTIYFGEGSWLTVV.

The chain has TRBV11-2 and TRBJ2-1, with 9 bases aligning to TRBD2. This CDR3 is built from 18 residues. Germline V gives CDR1 SGHAT, CDR2 FQNNGV. Trimming at V came to 3 bases and at J to 2 bases, leaving 11 bases not matched to a gene. The CDR3 loop is CASSFMVAGENPYNEQFF. The CDR3 DNA reads as TGTGCCAGCAGCTTTATGGTAGCGGGAGAGAACCCCTACAATGAGCAGTTCTTC.

The gene calls are TRBV27 and TRBJ1-5; D is ambiguous. This CDR3 comprises 14 residues. The V end was cut by 6 bases, the J end by 4 bases, with 13 bases between. Germline values: CDR1 MNHEY, CDR2 SMNVEV (reference sequence). Here the CDR3 reads CASSGVARNQPQHF. As DNA, the CDR3 is TGTGCCAGCAGCGGGGTGGCGAGGAATCAGCCCCAGCATTTT.

V gene TRBV2 combines with J gene TRBJ1-3, with TRBD1 identical over 12 bases. The CDR3 runs to 22 residues. The V and J ends lost 6 bases and 0 bases, in that order; junction bases with no gene match: 21. Germline V CDR1 and CDR2: SNHLY, FYNNEI. In DNA, the CDR3 is TGTGCCAGCAGACAAAATCGGCGTGGGACAGGGGGCCCCAAAGACTCTGGAAACACCATATATTTT. Residues: CASRQNRRGTGGPKDSGNTIYF. The full variable domain, completed using reference TRBV2 and TRBJ1-3, is EPEVTQTPSHQVTQMGQEVILRCVPISNHLYFYWYRQILGQKVEFLVSFYNNEISEKSEIFDDQFSVERPDGSNFTLKIRSTKLEDSAMYFCASRQNRRGTGGPKDSGNTIYFGEGSWLTVV.

V and J are TRBV27 and TRBJ2-1; the match to TRBD1 covers 9 bases. Germline loops: CDR1 MNHEY, CDR2 SMNVEV (reference sequence). The CDR3 is 15 amino acids. The V gene end was trimmed by 3 bases and the J gene end by 6 bases; junction bases not matched to a gene: 6. The DNA of the CDR3 is TGTGCCAGCAGTTTTGGGACAGGGCCCAGCAATGAGCAGTTCTTC. Its translation is CASSFGTGPSNEQFF.

This chain uses TRBV6-5 with TRBJ1-2, with 8 nucleotides matching TRBD1. The CDR3 is 13 residues long. J was trimmed by 7 bases and V by 8 bases; bases with no gene match: 9. CDR1 and CDR2 (germline): MNHEY, SVGAGI. CDR3 amino acids: CASADRGQRGYTF. The CDR3 DNA reads as TGTGCCAGCGCAGACAGGGGACAGCGTGGCTACACCTTC.

This clone was detected only a few times. This chain uses TRBV19 with TRBJ1-4; D uncertain. The CDR3 runs 13 residues. V dropped 11 bases and J dropped 4 bases, with 14 bases sitting between them. Germline V lookup: CDR1 LNHDA, CDR2 SQIVND (reference sequence). The CDR3 protein is CAAWSPNNEKLFF. The DNA for the CDR3 is TGTGCCGCGTGGTCGCCTAATAATGAAAAACTGTTTTTT.

This sequence joins TRBV6-5 and TRBJ2-7, with a possible D match to TRBD1 (6 bases). Germline V gene data show CDR1 as MNHEY and CDR2 as SVGAGI. V gave up 6 bases and J gave up 2 bases, with 14 bases separating them. This CDR3 has 14 residues. The CDR3 bases are TGTGCCAGCAGAAATACAGGGTTGGCCTACGAGCAGTACTTC. Protein product: CASRNTGLAYEQYF.

The chain recombines TRBV5-1 with TRBJ1-1, with D tentatively TRBD1 (5 bases). Trimming shortened V by 4 bases and J by 1 base, and 11 bases separated the two germline ends. The CDR3 contains 14 residues. Germline lookup yields CDR1 SGHRS and CDR2 YFSETQ. CDR3 nucleotides: TGCGCCAGCAGCATCACTCAGGGGAACACTGAAGCTTTCTTT. This codes for CASSITQGNTEAFF. The entire variable domain, with the rest obtained from reference TRBV5-1 and TRBJ1-1, is as follows: KAGVTQTPRYLIKTRGQQVTLSCSPISGHRSVSWYQQTPGQGLQFLFEYFSETQRNKGNFPGRFSGRQFSNSRSEMNVSTLELGDSALYLCASSITQGNTEAFFGQGTRLTVV.

The chain employs TRBV7-9 and TRBJ1-2; 7 nucleotides line up with TRBD1. The CDR3 has 12 amino acids. Germline assignment: CDR1 SEHNR and CDR2 FQNEAQ (reference sequence). With 6 bases clipped from V and 8 bases from J, the junction kept 6 bases outside the gene matches. In DNA form, the CDR3 reads TGTGCCAGCAGTCAGCAGGGGGGAGGCTACACCTTC. Residues: CASSQQGGGYTF.

The chain carries TRBV27 and TRBJ2-4; D is uncertain. V was trimmed by 4 bases and J by 0 bases, leaving 4 bases between them. The CDR3 is 13 amino acids. The germline V gene encodes CDR1 MNHEY and CDR2 SMNVEV (reference sequence). DNA for the CDR3: TGTGCCAGCAGTTCCAGAGCCAAAAACATTCAGTACTTC. Its protein product is CASSSRAKNIQYF.

The V gene is TRBV28, the J gene TRBJ1-1, with D possibly TRBD1 on 6 matching bases. This CDR3 has 17 residues. Germline lookup yields CDR1 MDHEN and CDR2 SYDVKM. V was trimmed by 2 bases and J by 0 bases, leaving 16 bases between them. Written as DNA, the CDR3 is TGTGCCAGCAGTTTACCCCAGCAGGGGCGCATGAACACTGAAGCTTTCTTT. Its protein product is CASSLPQQGRMNTEAFF.

The chain has TRBV10-1 and TRBJ2-3; TRBD2 might be the D (6 bases). Trimming took off 3 bases at V and 3 bases at J, with 7 bases between the two ends. This CDR3 is built from 13 residues. CDR1 and CDR2 (germline): WNHNN, SYGVQD (reference sequence). The CDR3 is CASSELATDTQYF. DNA of the CDR3: TGCGCCAGCAGTGAACTAGCAACAGATACGCAGTATTTT.

The chain recombines TRBV19 with TRBJ2-1; 8 bases line up with TRBD2. This CDR3 region has 17 residues. The V and J ends lost 2 bases and 11 bases, in that order; junction bases with no gene match: 17. CDR1 is LNHDA, CDR2 SQIVND, per germline (reference sequence). CDR3 residues: CASSITLLAETRVKQFF. The CDR3 region has the DNA TGTGCCAGTAGTATAACGTTACTAGCGGAGACCCGTGTGAAGCAGTTCTTC.